A single sample gave rise to the 22 T cell receptor beta chains below, sequenced in a study of T cells in Graves' hyperthyroidism and ophthalmopathy. Authors of the study amplified TCR beta CDR3 regions from RNA transcripts. A set of HTBI primers served as the primers for a first-round RT-PCR of the TCR CDR3. Each CDR3 protein is one row after TCRdb ran MiXCR on the multiplex PCR reads. The sample carries 700,000 or so distinct CDR3 sequences, about 17% recorded once. Sequenced sample: blood. The receptors derive from a man between 18 and 29 years old with Graves' hyperthyroidism.

On this clonotype: At one end, the junction sequence differs from germline, possibly due to a read error. V usage is TRBV9 and J usage is TRBJ1-3, with TRBD1 matching 8 bases. The CDR3 is made up of 17 amino acids. Germline V lookup: CDR1 SGDLS, CDR2 YYNGEE. CDR3 sequence reads: CAGSAVPGQVSGNTIYF. DNA for the CDR3: TGTGCCGGCAGCGCAGTACCGGGACAGGTCTCTGGAAACACCATATATTTT.

This clonotype was detected a few times. The chain links TRBV5-1 to TRBJ1-1; D remains unclear. The CDR3 contains 14 residues. Trimming shortened V by 4 bases and J by 0 bases, and 10 bases separated the two germline ends. Germline V gives CDR1 SGHRS, CDR2 YFSETQ. The CDR3 loop reads CASSKDGLNTEAFF. DNA of the CDR3: TGCGCCAGCAGCAAGGACGGGTTGAACACTGAAGCTTTCTTT.

There are many counts of this clonotype. J is TRBJ2-7 and V is TRBV7-8; no definite D call. The CDR3 runs 15 residues. Looked up from germline, CDR1 is SGHVS and CDR2 is FQNEAQ. Trimming left V 5 bases short and J 0 bases short, with 14 bases between. CDR3 loop: CASSMPQLNSYEQYF. The CDR3 nucleotides are TGTGCCAGCAGCATGCCCCAGCTAAACTCCTACGAGCAGTACTTC.

The CDR3 here is CASILGGHNQPQHF. The CDR3 DNA is TGTGCCAGCATCCTGGGGGGGCACAATCAGCCCCAGCATTTT. The chain links TRBV6-1 to TRBJ1-5; the D gene is possibly TRBD1 (6 bases). Germline CDR1 and CDR2: MNHNS and SASEGT. The V end lost 7 bases, the J end lost 3 bases, and 13 bases lay between the germline ends. The CDR3 spans 14 residues.

In its sample, this clonotype was seen many times. This rearrangement joins TRBV20-1 to TRBJ1-1, with D perhaps TRBD1 (5 bases). The CDR3 loop spans 14 amino acids. CDR1 is DFQATT and CDR2 is SNEGSKA in the germline V gene (reference sequence). The ends were cut back, 6 bases at V and 1 base at J, with 15 bases in the middle. This chain's CDR3 is CSAPDMGQNTEAFF. Here the CDR3 DNA reads TGCAGTGCCCCTGACATGGGGCAGAACACTGAAGCTTTCTTT.

This clonotype was detected many times. The chain recombines TRBV3-1 with TRBJ2-2; the D gene is possibly TRBD2 (6 bases). From germline, CDR1 is LGHDT and CDR2 YNNKEL (reference sequence). This CDR3 contains 17 residues. The V end lost 5 bases, the J end lost 0 bases, and 16 bases lay between the germline ends. The CDR3 protein is CASSAGSRSANTGELFF. The CDR3 DNA is TGTGCCAGCAGCGCCGGGAGCAGATCAGCGAACACCGGGGAGCTGTTTTTT.

This clonotype was observed a handful of times. The chain is built from TRBV18 and TRBJ2-4; 11 bases match TRBD1. Germline CDR1 KGHSH, CDR2 LQKENI. This CDR3 contains 17 residues. V was clipped by 6 bases and J by 9 bases; unmatched bases: 16. The CDR3 spells CASSPDRGRLGGGIQYF. The DNA of the CDR3 is TGTGCCAGCTCCCCGGACAGGGGGCGGCTTGGAGGGGGCATTCAGTACTTC.

This clonotype was seen ten or more times. This chain uses TRBV28 with TRBJ1-3; D is ambiguous. Trimming shortened V by 6 bases and J by 1 base, and 10 bases separated the two germline ends. CDR3 size: 14 residues. Per the germline V gene, CDR1 is MDHEN and CDR2 is SYDVKM. CDR3 amino acids: CASRTIESGNTIYF. CDR3 bases: TGTGCCAGCAGAACCATTGAGTCTGGAAACACCATATATTTT.

This clonotype was found many times. This rearrangement joins TRBV6-1 to TRBJ2-5; TRBD1 matches 7 bases. Trimming took 0 bases from V and 12 from J; bases not matched to a gene: 10. The CDR3 is 14 amino acids. Germline values: CDR1 MNHNS, CDR2 SASEGT. The CDR3 loop is CASSEAGGRGPEYF. The CDR3 bases are TGTGCCAGCAGTGAAGCGGGTGGTAGGGGGCCGGAGTACTTC.

This chain uses TRBV18 with TRBJ2-7, with 9 bases fitting TRBD1. The junction had 6 bases not matched to a gene; V was cut back by 3 bases and J by 0 bases. CDR1 is KGHSH, CDR2 LQKENI, per germline. The CDR3 consists of 16 residues. The CDR3 DNA follows: TGTGCCAGCTCACCTGGGGGACAGGGAAGCTCCTACGAGCAGTACTTC. Translating gives CASSPGGQGSSYEQYF.

The chain has TRBV20-1 and TRBJ2-7; 7 bases are shared with TRBD2. This CDR3 is 15 amino acids long. CDR1 is DFQATT and CDR2 is SNEGSKA in the germline V gene (reference sequence). V dropped 2 bases and J dropped 3; count of bases not matched to a gene: 10. In DNA form, the CDR3 reads TGCAGTGCTAGACGGGGTAGGGCTAGCGGCTACGAGCAGTACTTC. Amino acid sequence: CSARRGRASGYEQYF.

The rearrangement links TRBV11-3 to TRBJ1-6; no firm D call. Germline values: CDR1 SGHNT, CDR2 YENEEA. V was shortened by 4 bases and J by 7 bases, with 11 bases between the two germline ends. The CDR3 has 14 residues. The CDR3 DNA reads as TGTGCCAGCAGCTCTCGGGCTCTAAATTCACCCCTCCACTTT. Its protein is CASSSRALNSPLHF.

The chain uses TRBV30 and TRBJ1-6; D is perhaps TRBD1 (5 bases). The CDR3 is made up of 13 amino acids. The V gene lost 5 bases and the J gene lost 13 bases, with 18 bases spanning the gap. The germline V gene encodes CDR1 GTSNPN and CDR2 SVGIG (reference sequence). The CDR3 here is CAWSRSPTVPLHF. In DNA form, the CDR3 reads TGTGCCTGGTCTAGATCCCCGACAGTTCCCCTCCACTTT.

The chain couples TRBV20-1 to TRBJ2-7; D is undetermined. Germline V gene lookup returns CDR1 DFQATT and CDR2 SNEGSKA (reference sequence). CDR3 size: 11 residues. Trimming took off 3 bases at V and 5 bases at J, with 8 bases between the two ends. This CDR3 is CSASLANEQYF. CDR3 nucleotide sequence: TGCAGTGCTAGCCTCGCCAACGAGCAGTACTTC.

This clonotype was counted only a few times. V usage is TRBV7-2 and J usage is TRBJ2-3; 8 bases fit TRBD2. The CDR3 sequence is 16 residues long. CDR1 is SGHTA and CDR2 is FQGNSA in the germline V gene. The V and J ends lost 5 bases and 2 bases, in that order; junction bases with no gene match: 9. CDR3 amino acids: CASSPRPAGVTDTQYF. The CDR3 region has the DNA TGTGCCAGCAGCCCCAGGCCAGCGGGAGTCACAGATACGCAGTATTTT.

This clonotype was recorded a few times. The chain employs TRBV2 and TRBJ1-4; 7 bases map to TRBD1. V gave up 6 bases and J gave up 8 bases; unmatched junction bases: 9. The CDR3 spans 14 residues. Germline lookup yields CDR1 SNHLY and CDR2 FYNNEI. The CDR3 DNA sequence: TGTGCCAGCAGGCCCCAGGGGGTAGACGAAAAACTGTTTTTT. Residues: CASRPQGVDEKLFF.

The table lists this clonotype with a few counts. The chain joins TRBV18 to TRBJ1-1; D might be TRBD1 (5 bases). Germline V lookup: CDR1 KGHSH, CDR2 LQKENI. The CDR3 contains 14 residues. The V gene lost 6 bases and the J gene lost 8 bases, with 19 bases spanning the gap. The CDR3 loop is CASSASRTGREAFF. CDR3 in DNA: TGTGCCAGCTCCGCGTCCAGAACAGGTCGAGAAGCTTTCTTT.

This clonotype appeared many times. The chain is built from TRBV28 and TRBJ2-7, with TRBD2 identical over 11 bases. V was pared by 6 bases and J by 2 bases, with 18 bases of the junction left unmatched. The germline CDR1 and CDR2 sequences are MDHEN and SYDVKM. The CDR3 is made up of 19 amino acids. The CDR3 loop reads CASSYAKRSLAGGTYEQYF. Written as DNA, the CDR3 is TGTGCCAGCAGCTACGCAAAAAGGAGTCTAGCGGGAGGAACCTACGAGCAGTACTTC.

This clonotype was recorded many times. This rearrangement joins TRBV18 to TRBJ2-5; either TRBD1 or TRBD2 may fit D (5 bases each). Trimming removed 0 bases from V and 4 bases from J, with 18 bases in between. This CDR3 is 17 amino acids long. CDR1 and CDR2 from the germline V gene are KGHSH and LQKENI. CDR3 in DNA: TGTGCCAGCTCACCACCGGTTACGGGGCTGAGGGGAGAGACCCAGTACTTC. This sequence encodes CASSPPVTGLRGETQYF.

This rearrangement joins TRBV9 to TRBJ1-2, with D unclear. The length of the CDR3 is 13 residues. The ends were cut back, 1 base at V and 6 bases at J, with 10 bases in the middle. CDR1 is SGDLS, CDR2 YYNGEE, per germline. As DNA, the CDR3 is TGTGCCAGCAGCGTACGGGATGGTGATGGCTACACCTTC. The encoded protein is CASSVRDGDGYTF. Combining the CDR3 with reference TRBV9 and TRBJ1-2 gives the whole variable domain DSGVTQTPKHLITATGQRVTLRCSPRSGDLSVYWYQQSLDQGLQFLIQYYNGEERAKGNILERFSAQQFPDLHSELNLSSLELGDSALYFCASSVRDGDGYTFGSGTRLTVV.

This clonotype was seen many times. This chain uses TRBV3-1 with TRBJ2-2; D unclear. The CDR3 has 11 residues. From germline, CDR1 is LGHDT and CDR2 YNNKEL (reference sequence). The V end lost 3 bases, the J end lost 8 bases, and 4 bases lay between the germline ends. CDR3 amino acids: CASSQGGELFF. DNA for the CDR3: TGTGCCAGCAGCCAGGGGGGGGAGCTGTTTTTT.

A note on this clonotype: A junction boundary mismatches the germline segment, possibly from a read error. The chain uses TRBV19 and TRBJ2-7; TRBD1 aligns across 7 bases. The CDR3 totals 13 residues. From germline, CDR1 is LNHDA and CDR2 SQIVND (reference sequence). In DNA form, the CDR3 reads TGTGCCAGTAGCCTCAAGGGGGCCTACGAGCAGCACTTC. This translates into CASSLKGAYEQHF.